This T cell receptor beta chain was recorded in a study of tumor-infiltrating lymphocytes in localized non-small cell lung cancer. Study in general: The cohort mixed smokers and never-smokers, several histologies, and some post-neoadjuvant-chemotherapy samples. Study observations and caveats: Technical variation could not be separated from intratumor heterogeneity here.

Method: immunoSEQ multiplex PCR; TCRdb's copy keeps in-frame clones and lacks some. This table holds 15,000 to 20,000 clones, 35% to 55% found once. Concerning this clone itself: Its matching antigen is unknown.

This CDR3 region has 12 residues. V lost 6 bases and J lost 6, with 11 bases in between. The germline gives CDR1 MDHEN, CDR2 SYDVKM. This clonotype originated in a human donor with non-small cell lung cancer. The sequencing sample was made of lung tumor tissue. The V call is TRBV28, the J call TRBJ1-2; D may be TRBD1 (5 bases). CDR3 loop: CASSRKDNGYTF. CDR3 coding DNA: TGTGCCAGCAGCCGAAAGGACAATGGCTACACCTTC.